This TCR beta chain derives from a study of cytotoxic CD8 clonotypes in ibrutinib-treated CLL. About the research overall: Mean yields were 255,043 productive templates and over 85,000 productive rearrangements per sample. General study points: Having risen at ibrutinib response, clonality had fallen back toward baseline by progression.

Details on this clone: Antigen specificity is unknown.

The assay was immunoSEQ multiplex PCR, and TCRdb's table has in-frame clones only and misses some. The data hold 150,000 to 250,000 clones, with approximately 72% observed a single time. The germline V and J ends were trimmed by 1 base and 7 bases, with 15 bases remaining between them. The CDR3 extends over 15 amino acids. Germline CDR1 is LNHDA and CDR2 is SQIVND (reference sequence). The source was PBMCs, collected after 24 months of ibrutinib treatment. The chain carries TRBV19 and TRBJ2-3; D is perhaps TRBD2 (6 bases). This receptor was taken from a human donor with chronic lymphocytic leukemia. CDR3 DNA: TGTGCCAGTAGTATAGCGGGAGAGGATCGGAATACGCAGTATTTT. It codes for CASSIAGEDRNTQYF.